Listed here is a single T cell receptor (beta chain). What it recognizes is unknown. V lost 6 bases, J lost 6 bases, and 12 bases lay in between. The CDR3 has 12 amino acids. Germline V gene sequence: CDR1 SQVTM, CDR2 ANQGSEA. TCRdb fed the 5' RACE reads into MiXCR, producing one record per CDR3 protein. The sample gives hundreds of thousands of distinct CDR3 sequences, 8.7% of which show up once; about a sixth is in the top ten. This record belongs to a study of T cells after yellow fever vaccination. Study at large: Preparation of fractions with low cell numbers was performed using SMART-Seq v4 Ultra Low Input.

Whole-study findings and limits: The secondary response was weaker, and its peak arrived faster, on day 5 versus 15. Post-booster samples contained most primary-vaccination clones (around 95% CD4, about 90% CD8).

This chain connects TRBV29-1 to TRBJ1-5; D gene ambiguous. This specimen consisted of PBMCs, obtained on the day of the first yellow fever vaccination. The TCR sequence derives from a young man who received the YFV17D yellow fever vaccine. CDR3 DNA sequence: TGCAGCGTCCGGAGGGAGGGTCAGCCCCAGCATTTT. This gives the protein CSVRREGQPQHF.